Detailed here is one T cell receptor beta chain. Its antigen is unidentified. This sample was taken from a study of metastatic and nonmetastatic thyroid tumors. Study-level information: Blood and tumor or nodule tissue repertoires from malignant and benign thyroid patients were compared. The study, taken as a whole, reports: A significant increase in TCR beta diversity was reportedly seen in malignant thyroid tumors relative to benign nodules, in blood and tumor.

All patients were treatment-naive before thyroid surgery. The V end was cut by 1 base, the J end by 4 bases, with 10 bases between. The CDR3 sequence is 14 residues long. In germline, CDR1 is MNHNS, CDR2 SASEGT. As processed by the authors: Using the CDR3 differences seen across clinicopathological groups, the authors built a distant-metastasis classifier for papillary thyroid cancer, which was meant to discriminate distant-metastatic patients. TCRdb re-processed the PCR reads through MiXCR. The V and J calls and clone size come from TCRdb's table, not from the authors' own analysis. The sample contains some 6,800 clones, approximately 35% of which appear only once.

Specimen: adjacent normal tissue. This clonotype was obtained from a female donor with papillary thyroid cancer or a benign thyroid nodule (not recorded which). Some clones in this sample may be carry-over from other donors' samples. The J gene is TRBJ2-5, the V gene TRBV6-1; unclear D gene. The CDR3 reads CASSEDWNRETQYF. The CDR3, as DNA: TGTGCCAGCAGTGAAGACTGGAATAGAGAGACCCAGTACTTC.